What follows are 30 T cell receptor beta chains derived from one specimen sequenced in a study of shared clonotypes between healthy human individuals. TCRdb's table, derived via immunoSEQ multiplex PCR, lists solely in-frame clones and lacks some. The table records some 700,000 clones, 90% of them present only once. The material sequenced was memory CD8+ T cells from PBMCs. Subset in this sample: CD45RO+ cells pooled with CCR7-negative TemRA cells. These receptors were taken from a man between 18 and 35 years old in good health. Some clones in this sample may be carry-over from other donors' samples.

This clone was seen a single time. The rearrangement joins TRBV2 to TRBJ1-5; D might be TRBD1 (5 bases). V was clipped by 7 bases and J by 5 bases, with 12 bases between them. Germline V gene data show CDR1 as SNHLY and CDR2 as FYNNEI. The CDR3 extends over 13 amino acids. CDR3 nucleotide sequence: TGTGCCAGCAAGACCGACAGCCATCAGCCCCAGCATTTT. Its protein product is CASKTDSHQPQHF.

CDR3 in DNA: TGCGCCAGCAGCTTTGACAGGGGGCTCTCCTACGAGCAGTACTTC. Its translation is CASSFDRGLSYEQYF. This chain uses TRBV5-1 with TRBJ2-7, with TRBD1 identical over 10 bases. CDR1 is SGHRS, CDR2 YFSETQ, per germline. V was pared by 2 bases and J by 0 bases, with 2 bases of the junction left unmatched. The CDR3 has 15 residues.

The gene calls are TRBV19 and TRBJ1-5; D gene unclear. V lost 3 bases and J 4 bases, leaving 13 bases between the germline ends. CDR1 is LNHDA and CDR2 is SQIVND in the germline V gene (reference sequence). The CDR3 runs 15 residues. The CDR3 sequence is CASSIWGGGNQPQHF. Written as DNA, the CDR3 is TGTGCCAGTAGTATTTGGGGTGGTGGGAATCAGCCCCAGCATTTT.

The genes are TRBV4-3 and TRBJ2-3; D may match TRBD1 or TRBD2 (5 bases each). Germline loops: CDR1 LGHNA, CDR2 YSLEER. The V gene lost 0 bases and the J gene lost 2 bases, with 18 bases spanning the gap. The CDR3 extends over 18 amino acids. In DNA, the CDR3 is TGCGCCAGCAGCCAAGATATTATATTCGGGGCTAACACAGATACGCAGTATTTT. It encodes CASSQDIIFGANTDTQYF.

The chain combines TRBV28 with TRBJ2-1; D is uncertain. Germline CDR1 reads MDHEN; CDR2 reads SYDVKM. The CDR3 extends over 16 amino acids. V lost 0 bases and J lost 6, with 15 bases in between. CDR3 region: CASSLWTVAVINEQFF. In DNA form, the CDR3 reads TGTGCCAGCAGTTTATGGACCGTAGCCGTTATCAATGAGCAGTTCTTC.

The chain has TRBV9 and TRBJ2-3; D is tentatively TRBD1 or TRBD2 (5 bases each). The V end lost 4 bases, the J end lost 4 bases, and 16 bases lay between the germline ends. Germline V gene sequence: CDR1 SGDLS, CDR2 YYNGEE. The CDR3 covers 15 residues. In DNA, the CDR3 is TGTGCCAGCAGCCCCTGGGGGAGTATCGCAGATACGCAGTATTTT. It encodes CASSPWGSIADTQYF.

J is TRBJ2-3 and V is TRBV29-1, with 8 bases fitting TRBD2. CDR3 length: 15 amino acids. V lost 7 bases to trimming and J lost 4 bases; unmatched junction nucleotides: 13. From germline, CDR1 is SQVTM and CDR2 ANQGSEA. In DNA, the CDR3 is TGCAGCGACTACGGCCTAGCGGGCTCGGCAGATACGCAGTATTTT. As protein: CSDYGLAGSADTQYF.

The chain employs TRBV4-3 and TRBJ2-2; D is ambiguous. This CDR3 has 15 residues. The germline V gene encodes CDR1 LGHNA and CDR2 YSLEER. Trimming cost V 0 bases and J 8 bases, with 13 bases left between them. The CDR3 DNA sequence: TGCGCCAGCAGCCAAGAAGAATCCCTGGGAGGGGAGCTGTTTTTT. Amino acid sequence: CASSQEESLGGELFF.

The V call is TRBV9, the J call TRBJ1-1; no reliable D call. The germline V and J ends were trimmed by 3 bases and 11 bases, with 14 bases remaining between them. Germline V CDR1 and CDR2: SGDLS, YYNGEE. The CDR3 sequence is 12 residues long. CDR3 region: CASSEGSGGAFF. The CDR3 DNA follows: TGTGCCAGCAGCGAGGGCTCAGGTGGGGCTTTCTTT.

This chain links TRBV7-9 with TRBJ2-3; no reliable D call. The V end lost 5 bases, the J end lost 4 bases, and 16 bases lay between the germline ends. CDR3 length: 15 residues. In germline, CDR1 is SEHNR, CDR2 FQNEAQ (reference sequence). The CDR3 loop is CASSRESQPPDTQYF. CDR3 DNA sequence: TGTGCCAGCAGCCGCGAGTCGCAACCCCCAGATACGCAGTATTTT. Complete variable domain (other parts from reference TRBV7-9 and TRBJ2-3): DTGVSQNPRHKITKRGQNVTFRCDPISEHNRLYWYRQTLGQGPEFLTYFQNEAQLEKSRLLSDRFSAERPKGSFSTLEIQRTEQGDSAMYLCASSRESQPPDTQYFGPGTRLTVL.

V and J are TRBV5-1 and TRBJ1-3; 7 bases match TRBD1. Germline CDR1 SGHRS, CDR2 YFSETQ. J was trimmed by 4 bases and V by 4 bases; bases with no gene match: 14. The CDR3 contains 17 residues. The CDR3 region is CASSPNFDRAFGNTIYF. The CDR3 DNA reads as TGCGCCAGCAGCCCCAACTTCGACAGGGCCTTCGGAAACACCATATATTTT.

The rearrangement links TRBV5-1 to TRBJ2-7; the D is unclear. The CDR3 consists of 13 residues. V was cut by 4 bases and J by 0 bases, with 8 bases left in between. Germline V gene lookup returns CDR1 SGHRS and CDR2 YFSETQ. The CDR3: CASSPRTSYEQYF. As DNA, the CDR3 is TGCGCCAGCAGCCCCCGGACCTCCTACGAGCAGTACTTC.

J is TRBJ2-5 and V is TRBV27; D perhaps matches TRBD1 (6 bases). The germline V and J ends were trimmed by 5 bases and 2 bases, with 18 bases remaining between them. The CDR3 is 16 amino acids. CDR1 MNHEY and CDR2 SMNVEV come from the germline V gene (reference sequence). CDR3 loop: CASSPLQGMGQETQYF. CDR3 nucleotides: TGTGCCAGCAGTCCATTACAGGGCATGGGGCAAGAGACCCAGTACTTC.

This clone was detected only once. This sequence may be a read error, since a much larger clone differs from it by one base. Other DNA sequences within the sample encode an identical CDR3. The chain joins TRBV6-4 to TRBJ2-2; D ambiguous. CDR1 is MRHNA, CDR2 SNTAGT, per germline. V was pared by 4 bases and J by 0 bases, with 3 bases between. This CDR3 contains 13 residues. The CDR3 coding sequence is TGTGCCAGCAGTGCTTCGAACACCGGGGAGCTGTTTTTT. Translating it yields CASSASNTGELFF.

This clone was observed once. The genes are TRBV6-1 and TRBJ2-1; 10 bases agree with TRBD1. The germline V gene has CDR1 MNHNS and CDR2 SASEGT. J was trimmed by 4 bases and V by 10 bases; bases with no gene match: 7. This CDR3 region has 14 residues. The CDR3, as DNA: TGTGCCATTGGGGACAGGGGAAATTACAATGAGCAGTTCTTC. Translation gives CAIGDRGNYNEQFF.

CDR3: CASRPKGVGGEREKLFF. CDR3 DNA sequence: TGTGCCAGCAGGCCGAAGGGGGTCGGTGGGGAGAGGGAAAAACTGTTTTTT. The genes are TRBV2 and TRBJ1-4; the D gene is possibly TRBD1 (6 bases). Looked up from germline, CDR1 is SNHLY and CDR2 is FYNNEI. The CDR3 is made up of 17 amino acids. Trimming left V 6 bases short and J 8 bases short, with 25 bases between. The variable domain in full, with the rest retrieved from reference TRBV2 and TRBJ1-4, is EPEVTQTPSHQVTQMGQEVILRCVPISNHLYFYWYRQILGQKVEFLVSFYNNEISEKSEIFDDQFSVERPDGSNFTLKIRSTKLEDSAMYFCASRPKGVGGEREKLFFGSGTQLSVL.

The rearrangement uses TRBV27 and TRBJ2-7; D perhaps matches TRBD2 (5 bases). The germline gives CDR1 MNHEY, CDR2 SMNVEV (reference sequence). The CDR3 loop spans 13 amino acids. Trimming cost V 3 bases and J 3 bases, with 9 bases left between them. The CDR3 region is CASSFSGNYEQYF. CDR3 DNA: TGTGCCAGCAGTTTTTCGGGGAACTACGAGCAGTACTTC.

This sequence joins TRBV5-6 and TRBJ2-7; TRBD1 matches 7 bases. The germline CDR1 and CDR2 sequences are SGHDT and YYEEEE. V lost 2 bases to trimming and J lost 5 bases; unmatched junction nucleotides: 7. The CDR3 loop spans 14 amino acids. CDR3 amino acids: CASSFGTAYHEQYF. For the CDR3, the DNA is TGTGCCAGCAGCTTCGGGACAGCGTATCACGAGCAGTACTTC.

V and J are TRBV9 and TRBJ2-7, with D tentatively TRBD2 (6 bases). The V end lost 6 bases, the J end lost 0 bases, and 16 bases lay between the germline ends. Germline CDR1 is SGDLS and CDR2 is YYNGEE. This CDR3 is built from 15 residues. In nucleotides, the CDR3 is TGTGCCAGCATTCGGTTCGCGGGAAGCTCCTACGAGCAGTACTTC. It specifies CASIRFAGSSYEQYF. Combining the CDR3 with reference TRBV9 and TRBJ2-7 gives the whole variable domain DSGVTQTPKHLITATGQRVTLRCSPRSGDLSVYWYQQSLDQGLQFLIQYYNGEERAKGNILERFSAQQFPDLHSELNLSSLELGDSALYFCASIRFAGSSYEQYFGPGTRLTVT.

The chain links TRBV27 to TRBJ2-7; D possibly corresponds to TRBD1 (7 bases). Trimming shortened V by 6 bases and J by 0 bases, and 18 bases separated the two germline ends. The CDR3 is made up of 16 amino acids. From germline, CDR1 is MNHEY and CDR2 SMNVEV (reference sequence). The CDR3 sequence is CASRNSRGDGSYEQYF. In DNA form, the CDR3 reads TGTGCCAGCAGAAACAGCAGGGGGGACGGCTCCTACGAGCAGTACTTC.

The rearrangement joins TRBV4-1 to TRBJ1-4, with 7 bases aligning to TRBD1. The trim removed 5 bases at V and 6 bases at J, leaving 6 bases unmatched. This CDR3 is built from 14 residues. Germline CDR1 is MGHRA and CDR2 is YSYEKL. CDR3 sequence (DNA): TGCGCCAGCAGCGAAACAGGGGTCTATGAAAAACTGTTTTTT. It specifies CASSETGVYEKLFF.

The chain recombines TRBV30 with TRBJ2-1, with 10 bases matching TRBD2. This CDR3 has 17 amino acids. Germline assignment: CDR1 GTSNPN and CDR2 SVGIG (reference sequence). With V trimmed by 1 base and J by 6 bases, 12 bases remained unmatched. The CDR3 coding sequence is TGTGCCTGGAGTGCCCGACTCGGGCTAGCGGGAGTCAATGAGCAGTTCTTC. Its protein product is CAWSARLGLAGVNEQFF.

This chain links TRBV11-3 with TRBJ2-3, with no clear D. CDR1 SGHNT and CDR2 YENEEA come from the germline V gene. This CDR3 is built from 16 residues. Trimming left V 0 bases short and J 8 bases short, with 18 bases between. The CDR3 loop is CASSLEVFSEMTTQYF. The DNA of the CDR3 is TGTGCCAGCAGCTTAGAGGTGTTTTCAGAGATGACTACGCAGTATTTT.

This sequence joins TRBV7-2 and TRBJ2-3; 7 nucleotides align to TRBD2. Germline assignment: CDR1 SGHTA and CDR2 FQGNSA. The V gene end was trimmed by 2 bases and the J gene end by 2 bases; junction bases not matched to a gene: 7. There are 16 residues in the CDR3. CDR3 in amino acids: CASSLLPGGFTDTQYF. The CDR3 DNA reads as TGTGCCAGCAGCTTATTACCGGGGGGATTCACAGATACGCAGTATTTT. The full variable domain, its missing parts supplied by reference TRBV7-2 and TRBJ2-3, is GAGVSQSPSNKVTEKGKDVELRCDPISGHTALYWYRQSLGQGLEFLIYFQGNSAPDKSGLPSDRFSAERTGGSVSTLTIQRTQQEDSAVYLCASSLLPGGFTDTQYFGPGTRLTVL.

The chain is built from TRBV23-1 and TRBJ2-7; D is undetermined. TRBV23-1 is placed among ORFs of uncertain function. V was shortened by 4 bases and J by 6 bases, with 16 bases between the two germline ends. This CDR3 spans 14 amino acids. The CDR3 sequence: CASSLPMSYGEQYF. The CDR3 DNA reads TGCGCCAGCAGTCTCCCCATGTCTTACGGCGAGCAGTACTTC.

The gene calls are TRBV29-1 and TRBJ2-1; D possibly matches TRBD1 or TRBD2 (6 bases each). The CDR3 consists of 14 residues. V dropped 4 bases and J dropped 3 bases, with 13 bases sitting between them. Germline V gene sequence: CDR1 SQVTM, CDR2 ANQGSEA. CDR3 DNA: TGCAGCGTTGTAGGGGGGACCAACTACAATGAGCAGTTCTTC. It is translated as CSVVGGTNYNEQFF.

This clone has just one count. J is TRBJ2-3 and V is TRBV6-5; no clear D. The CDR3 extends over 13 amino acids. Germline loops: CDR1 MNHEY, CDR2 SVGAGI. Trimming stripped 5 bases from V and 6 bases from J, with 12 bases between. This CDR3 is CASSPAYGDTQYF. Here the CDR3 DNA reads TGTGCCAGCAGTCCGGCTTACGGGGATACGCAGTATTTT.

The chain carries TRBV6-1 and TRBJ1-5; D call uncertain. The CDR3 runs 15 residues. Germline V gene sequence: CDR1 MNHNS, CDR2 SASEGT. V was shortened by 2 bases and J by 6 bases, with 14 bases between the two germline ends. CDR3 loop: CASSELLGLAQPQHF. The DNA of the CDR3 is TGTGCCAGCAGTGAACTGTTGGGGTTAGCTCAGCCCCAGCATTTT.

This chain joins TRBV21-1 and TRBJ1-4; the table's D call TRBD1 went unverified against the DNA. TRBV21-1 is marked as a pseudogene. The CDR3 loop spans 13 amino acids. CDR3 in amino acids: CASSIQGDEKLFF. The CDR3 DNA reads TGTGCCAGCTCGATACAAGGGGATGAAAAACTGTTTTTT.

The chain links TRBV5-1 to TRBJ2-2; TRBD1 is a possible D gene (5 bases). The CDR3 has 15 residues. Trimming took 2 bases from V and 1 from J, leaving 9 bases between them. Germline CDR1 is SGHRS and CDR2 is YFSETQ. CDR3 DNA sequence: TGCGCCAGCAGCTTTATAACAGGGAACACCGGGGAGCTGTTTTTT. Protein: CASSFITGNTGELFF. Full variable domain (outside the CDR3, taken from reference TRBV5-1 and TRBJ2-2): KAGVTQTPRYLIKTRGQQVTLSCSPISGHRSVSWYQQTPGQGLQFLFEYFSETQRNKGNFPGRFSGRQFSNSRSEMNVSTLELGDSALYLCASSFITGNTGELFFGEGSRLTVL.